This T cell receptor beta chain was captured in a study of T cells after yellow fever vaccination. Study-level results: Post-booster reappearance was seen for most primary-vaccination clones (just under 97% CD4, roughly 86% CD8). Secondary responses were weaker yet peaked faster, day 5 versus 15. It was a small share of clonotypes that appeared in both CD4 and CD8 compartments.

Germline-derived CDR1 and CDR2 are SGHRS and YFSETQ. CDR3 size: 15 residues. V lost 6 bases and J lost 1; bases outside the gene matches: 6. In this sample, this clonotype turned up many times. Its antigen is unknown. The TCR cDNA carried a universal primer site and UMIs from 5'RACE template switching. TCRdb redid the calling of the 5' RACE reads with MiXCR, one entry per CDR3 protein. The sample contains 200,000 to 300,000 distinct CDR3 sequences, over 3% of which appear only once. The receptor comes from a man between 18 and 35 years old who received the YFV17D yellow fever vaccine. Here the sequenced sample was PBMCs, taken 15 days after the yellow fever booster vaccination. The chain carries TRBV5-1 and TRBJ1-1; 10 bases align to TRBD1. As DNA, the CDR3 is TGCGCCAGCAAGACAGGGGGCCCCCCGAACACTGAAGCTTTCTTT. Protein: CASKTGGPPNTEAFF. The entire variable domain, with the rest obtained from reference TRBV5-1 and TRBJ1-1, is as follows: KAGVTQTPRYLIKTRGQQVTLSCSPISGHRSVSWYQQTPGQGLQFLFEYFSETQRNKGNFPGRFSGRQFSNSRSEMNVSTLELGDSALYLCASKTGGPPNTEAFFGQGTRLTVV.